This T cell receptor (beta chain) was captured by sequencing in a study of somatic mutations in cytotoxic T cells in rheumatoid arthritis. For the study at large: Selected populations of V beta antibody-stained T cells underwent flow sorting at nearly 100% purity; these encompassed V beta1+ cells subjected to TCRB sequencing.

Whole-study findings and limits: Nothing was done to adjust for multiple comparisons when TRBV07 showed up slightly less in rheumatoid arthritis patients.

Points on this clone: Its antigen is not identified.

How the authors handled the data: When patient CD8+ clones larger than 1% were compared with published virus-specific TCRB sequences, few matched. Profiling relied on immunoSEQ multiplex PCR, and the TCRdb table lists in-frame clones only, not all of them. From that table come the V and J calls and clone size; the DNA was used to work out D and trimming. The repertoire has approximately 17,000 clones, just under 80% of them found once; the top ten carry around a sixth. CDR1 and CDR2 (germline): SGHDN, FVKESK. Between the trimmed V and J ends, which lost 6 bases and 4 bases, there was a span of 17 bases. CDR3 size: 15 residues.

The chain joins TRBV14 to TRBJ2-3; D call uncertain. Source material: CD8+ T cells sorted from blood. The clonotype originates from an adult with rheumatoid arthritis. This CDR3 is CASRLSGLSSDTQYF. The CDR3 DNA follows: TGTGCCAGCAGACTTAGTGGGCTTAGCTCAGATACGCAGTATTTT.